This entry lists 25 T cell receptor beta chains sequenced from one sample in a study of CD8+CD57+ T cells in acquired aplastic anemia. TCR beta VDJ and CDR3 were profiled, and genomic DNA was the template. TCRdb reanalysed the reads using MiXCR and keeps one entry per CDR3 protein. The data show 160,000 or so distinct CDR3 sequences, with around 48% seen just once and around 3% held by the top ten. Whoever was chosen for sequencing had shown CD8+CD57+ cell expansion by flow cytometry. The source material was sorted CD4+, CD8+, or CD8+CD57+ T cells (not recorded which) from PBMCs. The source of these receptors is a human donor with aplastic anemia.

There are many counts of this clonotype. The chain employs TRBV19 and TRBJ1-5; TRBD1 matches 9 bases. Germline-derived CDR1 and CDR2 are LNHDA and SQIVND (reference sequence). The CDR3 runs 14 residues. The J segment lost 4 bases and the V segment lost 6 bases, leaving 4 bases of the junction unmatched. In DNA form, the CDR3 reads TGTGCCAGTAGAAGGACAGGGGAAAATCAGCCCCAGCATTTT. Protein sequence: CASRRTGENQPQHF. Filled out from reference TRBV19 and TRBJ1-5, the complete variable domain reads DGGITQSPKYLFRKEGQNVTLSCEQNLNHDAMYWYRQDPGQGLRLIYYSQIVNDFQKGDIAEGYSVSREKKESFPLTVTSAQKNPTAFYLCASRRTGENQPQHFGDGTRLSIL.

As concerns this clonotype: A much larger clone differs by one base, so this may be a read error. The chain couples TRBV12-3 or TRBV12-4 to TRBJ2-3, with 7 bases matching TRBD2. The CDR3 consists of 14 residues. The CDR3 coding sequence is TGTGCCAGCACCCTGGGAGGGAGCACAGATACGCAGTTTTTT. Translated: CASTLGGSTDTQFF.

J is TRBJ1-5 and V is TRBV2, with 8 bases matching TRBD1. V gave up 7 bases and J gave up 4 bases; unmatched junction bases: 9. The CDR3 is 15 amino acids. In germline, CDR1 is SNHLY, CDR2 FYNNEI. The CDR3 coding sequence is TGTGCCAGCACGGCAGGGGGCGCGGAAAATCAGCCCCAGCATTTT. Its protein product is CASTAGGAENQPQHF.

The chain recombines TRBV5-1 with TRBJ1-2; D unclear. Trimming took off 0 bases at V and 4 bases at J, with 10 bases between the two ends. Germline V gives CDR1 SGHRS, CDR2 YFSETQ. The CDR3 consists of 14 residues. Here the CDR3 DNA reads TGCGCCAGCAGCTTGGATGGGTCTTCCTATGGCTACACCTTC. Translation gives CASSLDGSSYGYTF.

Ten or more counts support this clonotype. CDR3 sequence reads: CASSLDRSYEQYF. CDR3 coding DNA: TGTGCCAGCAGTCTCGACAGGTCCTACGAGCAGTACTTC. This chain uses TRBV6-5 with TRBJ2-7; tentative D call: TRBD1 (6 bases). V was pared by 5 bases and J by 1 base, with 9 bases between. CDR1 is MNHEY and CDR2 is SVGAGI in the germline V gene. There are 13 residues in the CDR3.

The table lists this clonotype with many counts. This chain joins TRBV19 and TRBJ1-3; D is ambiguous. Trimming took 5 bases from V and 7 from J, leaving 9 bases between them. Germline-derived CDR1 and CDR2 are LNHDA and SQIVND (reference sequence). There are 12 residues in the CDR3. For the CDR3, the DNA is TGTGCCAGTAGTCAAGGGCCGAACACCATATATTTT. Its translation is CASSQGPNTIYF. The full variable domain, completed using reference TRBV19 and TRBJ1-3, is DGGITQSPKYLFRKEGQNVTLSCEQNLNHDAMYWYRQDPGQGLRLIYYSQIVNDFQKGDIAEGYSVSREKKESFPLTVTSAQKNPTAFYLCASSQGPNTIYFGEGSWLTVV.

Worth noting for this clonotype: Mismatch with germline at one junction end may stem from a read error. The chain employs TRBV6-1 and TRBJ2-5; D possibly corresponds to TRBD2 (5 bases). Germline V gives CDR1 MNHNS, CDR2 SASEGT. CDR3 length: 15 amino acids. The CDR3 sequence: CASSEVQAERETQHF. CDR3 nucleotides: TGTGCCAGCAGTGAAGTGCAGGCCGAGAGGGAGACCCAGCACTTC.

CDR3 amino acids: CASSRPGLSSYNEQFF. The DNA of the CDR3 is TGTGCCAGCAGTCGCCCGGGACTCAGCTCCTACAATGAGCAGTTCTTC. The rearrangement joins TRBV27 to TRBJ2-1; TRBD2 is a possible D gene (6 bases). Germline V lookup: CDR1 MNHEY, CDR2 SMNVEV (reference sequence). Trimming took off 5 bases at V and 0 bases at J, with 14 bases between the two ends. The CDR3 extends over 16 amino acids.

J is TRBJ1-6 and V is TRBV28; D is possibly TRBD1 (5 bases). Trimming stripped 3 bases from V and 10 bases from J, with 19 bases between. Per the germline V gene, CDR1 is MDHEN and CDR2 is SYDVKM. CDR3 length: 16 amino acids. The CDR3 sequence: CASSFFGGAVYSPLHF. For the CDR3, the DNA is TGTGCCAGCAGTTTTTTTGGCGGGGCTGTATACTCACCCCTCCACTTT.

This clonotype was detected once. The V and J genes are TRBV4-2 and TRBJ2-5, with D unresolved. The CDR3 covers 12 residues. Trimming shortened V by 1 base and J by 4 bases, and 4 bases separated the two germline ends. Germline V gene lookup returns CDR1 LGHNA and CDR2 YNFKEQ. The CDR3 loop is CASSQGLETQYF. The DNA of the CDR3 is TGTGCCAGCAGCCAAGGGCTAGAGACCCAGTACTTC.

The chain combines TRBV2 with TRBJ1-4, with D perhaps TRBD1 (5 bases). The germline CDR1 and CDR2 sequences are SNHLY and FYNNEI. This CDR3 region has 13 residues. Deletions cut 9 bases from V and 4 bases from J, with 12 bases between. CDR3 in DNA: TGTGCCAGAAAGACAGCGCTTAATGAAAAACTGTTTTTT. Translating gives CARKTALNEKLFF.

This clonotype was seen at least ten times. J is TRBJ2-6 and V is TRBV19; D may correspond to TRBD1 or TRBD2 (5 bases each). The CDR3 runs 16 residues. The V gene's germline CDR1 is LNHDA and CDR2 SQIVND (reference sequence). Trimming shortened V by 1 base and J by 0 bases, and 7 bases separated the two germline ends. Written as DNA, the CDR3 is TGTGCCAGTAGTATAGGGGACCCCTCTGGGGCCAACGTCCTGACTTTC. Residues: CASSIGDPSGANVLTF. Complete variable domain (other parts from reference TRBV19 and TRBJ2-6): DGGITQSPKYLFRKEGQNVTLSCEQNLNHDAMYWYRQDPGQGLRLIYYSQIVNDFQKGDIAEGYSVSREKKESFPLTVTSAQKNPTAFYLCASSIGDPSGANVLTFGAGSRLTVL.

This clonotype has ten or more counts. V is TRBV11-2 and J is TRBJ1-3, with TRBD1 as a possible D gene (5 bases). Per germline, CDR1 SGHAT and CDR2 FQNNGV. The CDR3 contains 15 residues. Trimming removed 0 bases at V and 2 bases at J, with 8 bases between. The CDR3 DNA follows: TGTGCCAGCAGCTTAGACAGGGTACCTGGAAACACCATATATTTT. Encoded protein: CASSLDRVPGNTIYF. Full variable domain (outside the CDR3, taken from reference TRBV11-2 and TRBJ1-3): EAGVAQSPRYKIIEKRQSVAFWCNPISGHATLYWYQQILGQGPKLLIQFQNNGVVDDSQLPKDRFSAERLKGVDSTLKIQPAKLEDSAVYLCASSLDRVPGNTIYFGEGSWLTVV.

V gene TRBV20-1 combines with J gene TRBJ2-5; D not resolved. The V gene lost 3 bases and the J gene lost 11 bases, with 25 bases spanning the gap. There are 15 residues in the CDR3. The V gene's germline CDR1 is DFQATT and CDR2 SNEGSKA (reference sequence). The CDR3 DNA is TGCAGTGCTAGGCCTTCACCACAAAGTCTTGGAATACAGTACTTC. Translating gives CSARPSPQSLGIQYF.

This clonotype was detected once. V gene TRBV19 combines with J gene TRBJ2-2, with unresolved D. Trimming cost V 1 base and J 4 bases, with 4 bases left between them. Germline CDR1 LNHDA, CDR2 SQIVND (reference sequence). The CDR3 totals 13 residues. CDR3 in DNA: TGTGCCAGTAGTATAGGAATCACCGGGGAGCTGTTTTTT. Its protein product is CASSIGITGELFF.

The V call is TRBV10-3, the J call TRBJ1-3; perhaps TRBD1 as D (6 bases). Germline CDR1 is ENHRY and CDR2 is SYGVKD. V was trimmed by 10 bases and J by 0 bases, leaving 10 bases between them. This CDR3 is built from 13 residues. This chain's CDR3 is CATSGDSGNTIYF. CDR3 in DNA: TGTGCCACTTCAGGGGACTCTGGAAACACCATATATTTT.

This sequence joins TRBV7-8 and TRBJ2-2; no clear D gene. From germline, CDR1 is SGHVS and CDR2 FQNEAQ. The CDR3 has 14 amino acids. V lost 0 bases to trimming and J lost 1 base, with 3 bases between them. The CDR3 loop is CASSLARNTGELFF. The CDR3 coding sequence is TGTGCCAGCAGCTTAGCGAGGAACACCGGGGAGCTGTTTTTT.

This clonotype has a count of ten or more. The chain uses TRBV14 and TRBJ2-2, with D perhaps TRBD2 (6 bases). The CDR3 sequence is 15 residues long. Per germline, CDR1 SGHDN and CDR2 FVKESK. Trimming took off 1 base at V and 5 bases at J, with 11 bases between the two ends. CDR3 protein: CASSQVYGSTGELFF. Here the CDR3 DNA reads TGTGCCAGCAGCCAAGTTTACGGGAGTACCGGGGAGCTGTTTTTT. Full variable domain (remainder filled in from reference TRBV14 and TRBJ2-2): EAGVTQFPSHSVIEKGQTVTLRCDPISGHDNLYWYRRVMGKEIKFLLHFVKESKQDESGMPNNRFLAERTGGTYSTLKVQPAELEDSGVYFCASSQVYGSTGELFFGEGSRLTVL.

The V gene is TRBV2, the J gene TRBJ2-5; 8 nucleotides align to TRBD2. Germline CDR1 and CDR2: SNHLY and FYNNEI. Losses at the gene ends were 4 bases for V and 4 bases for J; bases not matched to a gene: 8. This CDR3 comprises 15 residues. The CDR3 loop reads CASSGNGLAGETQYF. Written as DNA, the CDR3 is TGTGCCAGCAGTGGTAATGGACTAGCAGGAGAGACCCAGTACTTC.

Many counts were recorded for this clonotype. The CDR3 loop reads CATSREGGAAKNIQYF. The CDR3 coding sequence is TGTGCCACCAGCAGAGAAGGGGGAGCTGCCAAAAACATTCAGTACTTC. This chain joins TRBV15 and TRBJ2-4, with a possible D match to TRBD1 (6 bases). The ends were cut back, 0 bases at V and 1 base at J, with 10 bases in the middle. The CDR3 covers 16 residues. The germline V gene has CDR1 LNHNV and CDR2 YYDKDF (reference sequence).

The chain employs TRBV15 and TRBJ2-1, with TRBD2 identical over 10 bases. J lost 6 bases, V lost 7 bases, and 9 bases had no gene match. The CDR3 sequence is 15 residues long. Germline lookup yields CDR1 LNHNV and CDR2 YYDKDF (reference sequence). The CDR3 loop reads CATMISGRPINEQFF. The CDR3 DNA reads TGTGCCACCATGATTAGCGGGAGGCCAATCAATGAGCAGTTCTTC.

With respect to this clonotype: With a much larger clone just one base away, this may be a read error. Given the absence of the conserved phenylalanine or tryptophan at the CDR3 end, a read error is likely. The chain carries TRBV3-1 and TRBJ1-1; D not certain. Trimming shortened V by 8 bases and J by 2 bases, and 15 bases separated the two germline ends. The CDR3 has 14 amino acids. Germline V gives CDR1 LGHDT, CDR2 YNNKEL (reference sequence). DNA of the CDR3: TGTGCCAGCGGTGGCACTCCAACAAACACTGAAGCTTTCCTT. This sequence encodes CASGGTPTNTEAFL.

This chain joins TRBV7-9 and TRBJ2-2, with D perhaps matching TRBD1 (6 bases). CDR1 is SEHNR, CDR2 FQNEAQ, per germline (reference sequence). V shed 6 bases and J shed 5 bases, with 10 bases lying between them. The CDR3 runs to 13 residues. The CDR3 region has the DNA TGTGCCAGCAGACCAACAGGGACCGGGGAGCTGTTTTTT. Amino acid sequence: CASRPTGTGELFF.

The chain links TRBV20-1 to TRBJ2-7, with 7 positions matching TRBD2. The CDR3 length is 16 residues. Germline values: CDR1 DFQATT, CDR2 SNEGSKA (reference sequence). The V segment lost 3 bases and the J segment 0 bases; nucleotides outside the gene matches: 11. CDR3 in amino acids: CSASRASGQGSYEQYF. The CDR3 coding sequence is TGCAGTGCTAGCCGGGCTAGCGGCCAAGGCTCCTACGAGCAGTACTTC.

The J gene is TRBJ2-1, the V gene TRBV7-6; the match to TRBD1 covers 7 bases. The CDR3 length is 17 residues. Germline CDR1 is SGHVS and CDR2 is FNYEAQ. The V gene end was trimmed by 4 bases and the J gene end by 0 bases; junction bases not matched to a gene: 9. This CDR3 is CASSSVETGSSYNEQFF. The DNA for the CDR3 is TGTGCCAGCAGCTCAGTAGAGACAGGGAGCTCCTACAATGAGCAGTTCTTC.